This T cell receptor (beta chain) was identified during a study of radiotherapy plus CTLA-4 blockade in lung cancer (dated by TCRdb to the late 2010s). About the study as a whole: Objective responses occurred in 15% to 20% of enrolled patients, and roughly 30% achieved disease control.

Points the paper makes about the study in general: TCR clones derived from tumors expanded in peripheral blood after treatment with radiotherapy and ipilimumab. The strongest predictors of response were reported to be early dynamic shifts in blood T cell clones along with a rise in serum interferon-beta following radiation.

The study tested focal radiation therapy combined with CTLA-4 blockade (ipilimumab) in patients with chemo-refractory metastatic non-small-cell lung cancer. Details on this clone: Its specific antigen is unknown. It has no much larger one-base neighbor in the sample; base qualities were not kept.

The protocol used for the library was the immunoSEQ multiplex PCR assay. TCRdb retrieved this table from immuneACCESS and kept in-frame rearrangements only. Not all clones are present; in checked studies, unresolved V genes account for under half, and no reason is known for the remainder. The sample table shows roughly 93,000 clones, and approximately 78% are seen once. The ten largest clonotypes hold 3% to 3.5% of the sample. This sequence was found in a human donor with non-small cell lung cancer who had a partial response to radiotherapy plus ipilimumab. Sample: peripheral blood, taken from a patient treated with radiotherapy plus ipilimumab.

The CDR3 protein is CASNPQGDTEAFF. The DNA reads TGTGCCAGCAACCCACAGGGAGATACTGAAGCTTTCTTT. Recombination connected TRBV2 to TRBJ1-1, with TRBD1 as a weak D call on 6 bases. The V and J ends are trimmed by 7 bases and 5 bases, leaving 14 bases between them. CDR1 and CDR2 were assigned from the germline V gene as SNHLY and FYNNEI. From the cysteine up to the phenylalanine, the CDR3 has a length of 13 residues. Left in the record is the CDR3 DNA by itself, 39 bases read in frame from the first base.